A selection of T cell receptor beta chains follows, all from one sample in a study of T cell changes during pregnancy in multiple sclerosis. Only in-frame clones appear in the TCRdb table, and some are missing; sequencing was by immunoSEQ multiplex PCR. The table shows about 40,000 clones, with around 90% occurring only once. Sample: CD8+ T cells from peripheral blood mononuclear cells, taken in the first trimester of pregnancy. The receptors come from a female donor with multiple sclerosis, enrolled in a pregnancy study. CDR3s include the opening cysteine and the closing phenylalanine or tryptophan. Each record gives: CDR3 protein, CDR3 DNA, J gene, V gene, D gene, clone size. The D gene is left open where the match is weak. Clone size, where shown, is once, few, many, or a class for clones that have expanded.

CASSLAWGLVNTEAFF,TGTGCCAGCAGCTTGGCTTGGGGCTTGGTGAACACTGAAGCTTTCTTT,TRBJ1-1,TRBV5-6,NA,NA
CASSGQGEQYF,TGCGCCAGCAGCGGGCAGGGGGAGCAGTACTTC,TRBJ2-7,TRBV5-1,NA,NA
CASSLGPGGQYF,TGTGCCAGCAGCTTAGGTCCCGGGGGGCAGTACTTC,TRBJ2-7,TRBV5-6,NA,NA
CAWSVGGQTLWVEQYF,TGTGCCTGGAGTGTAGGGGGACAGACTTTGTGGGTCGAGCAGTACTTC,TRBJ2-7,TRBV30,TRBD1,NA
CASSLGALNTEAFF,TGTGCCAGCAGTTTGGGGGCCCTGAACACTGAAGCTTTCTTT,TRBJ1-1,TRBV27,NA,once
CASSEAWGQTSQETQYF,TGTGCCAGCAGTGAAGCTTGGGGACAGACTAGCCAAGAGACCCAGTACTTC,TRBJ2-5,TRBV2,NA,NA
CASSQDLSLGGPNSPLHF,TGCGCCAGCAGCCAAGATTTGAGCCTGGGGGGTCCCAATTCACCCCTCCACTTT,TRBJ1-6,TRBV4-1,NA,NA
CASSLVEAGAEQETQYF,TGTGCCAGCAGCTTAGTAGAAGCGGGGGCGGAACAAGAGACCCAGTACTTC,TRBJ2-5,TRBV7-8,TRBD2,NA
CASSTLDREVQPQHF,TGTGCCAGCAGCACCCTGGACAGGGAAGTTCAGCCCCAGCATTTT,TRBJ1-5,TRBV7-8,TRBD1,NA
CASSSGRGTSHEQYF,TGTGCCAGCAGCTCCGGACGGGGGACTTCCCACGAGCAGTACTTC,TRBJ2-7,TRBV7-9,NA,NA
CASSAGLSYEQYF,TGTGCCAGCAGCGCGGGGCTGTCCTACGAGCAGTACTTC,TRBJ2-7,TRBV11-2,NA,NA
CASSLSDSNTEAFF,TGTGCCAGCAGTTTGTCAGATTCGAACACTGAAGCTTTCTTT,TRBJ1-1,TRBV27,NA,NA
CASRGPDSSYNSPLHF,TGTGCCAGTAGGGGTCCGGACAGCTCCTATAATTCACCCCTCCACTTT,TRBJ1-6,TRBV19,NA,NA
CASRRLTGTGNTIYF,TGTGCCAGCAGAAGACTTACAGGGACTGGAAACACCATATATTTT,TRBJ1-3,TRBV11-2,NA,NA
CATSRALGGNYGYTF,TGTGCCACCAGCAGAGCCTTGGGGGGTAACTATGGCTACACCTTC,TRBJ1-2,TRBV15,NA,once
CASGTGSGYTF,TGTGCCAGCGGGACAGGGAGTGGCTACACCTTC,TRBJ1-2,TRBV6-5,TRBD1,NA
CASSVRDRVSREQYF,TGTGCCAGCAGCGTCCGGGACAGGGTGTCGCGGGAGCAGTACTTC,TRBJ2-7,TRBV7-8,TRBD1,NA
CASSMSDYSNQPQHF,TGTGCCAGTAGTATGTCAGACTATAGCAATCAGCCCCAGCATTTT,TRBJ1-5,TRBV19,NA,NA
CASILEGAGGGYTF,TGTGCCAGCATCCTAGAGGGGGCGGGTGGGGGCTACACCTTC,TRBJ1-2,TRBV6-1,TRBD1,once
CASSLDWGGKNEQFF,TGTGCCAGCAGCTTAGATTGGGGGGGGAAAAATGAGCAGTTCTTC,TRBJ2-1,TRBV11-2,TRBD2,NA
CASSGDRGPRVSYEQYF,TGTGCCAGCAGCGGCGACAGGGGGCCTAGGGTCTCCTACGAGCAGTACTTC,TRBJ2-7,TRBV2,TRBD1,once
CASRPTDNTGELFF,TGTGCCAGCAGGCCGACAGATAACACCGGGGAGCTGTTTTTT,TRBJ2-2,TRBV2,NA,NA
CASSSWSGADTQYF,TGTGCCAGCAGCTCCTGGTCAGGGGCAGATACGCAGTATTTT,TRBJ2-3,TRBV9,NA,NA
CATSRGRGNEQFF,TGTGCCACCAGCAGAGGAAGGGGGAATGAGCAGTTCTTC,TRBJ2-1,TRBV15,NA,NA
CATAPRQGGISYNEQFF,TGTGCCACCGCCCCCCGCCAGGGGGGCATCTCCTACAATGAGCAGTTCTTC,TRBJ2-1,TRBV19,NA,NA
CASGGAMNTEAFF,TGTGCCAGTGGGGGGGCGATGAACACTGAAGCTTTCTTT,TRBJ1-1,TRBV6-1,NA,NA
CASIRGQAYEQYF,TGTGCCAGCATCCGAGGACAGGCCTACGAGCAGTACTTC,TRBJ2-7,TRBV2,TRBD1,NA
CASSQVEGATEAFF,TGCGCCAGCAGCCAAGTGGAAGGGGCCACTGAAGCTTTCTTT,TRBJ1-1,TRBV4-1,NA,NA
CSAQGQGGEQYF,TGCAGCGCCCAGGGCCAGGGCGGCGAGCAGTACTTC,TRBJ2-7,TRBV29-1,NA,NA
CASSLGGEGVSWPDTQYF,TGTGCCAGCAGCTTAGGCGGGGAGGGCGTTTCCTGGCCAGATACGCAGTATTTT,TRBJ2-3,TRBV7-3,TRBD2,NA
CASSLVGGGGSVEELFF,TGTGCCAGCAGCTTGGTTGGCGGCGGGGGGAGCGTAGAGGAGCTGTTTTTT,TRBJ2-2,TRBV5-6,TRBD2,NA
CASSPITGPYGYTF,TGTGCCAGCAGCCCCATCACAGGGCCTTATGGCTACACCTTC,TRBJ1-2,TRBV5-5,NA,NA
CSVVSNTGELFF,TGCAGCGTTGTCTCTAACACCGGGGAGCTGTTTTTT,TRBJ2-2,TRBV29-1,NA,NA
CASHPSGGMEETQYF,TGTGCCAGCCATCCCTCGGGGGGGATGGAAGAGACCCAGTACTTC,TRBJ2-5,TRBV6-5,TRBD2,NA
CSAGRYTQYF,TGCAGTGCTGGGAGATATACGCAGTATTTT,TRBJ2-3,TRBV20-1,NA,NA
CASSRQGDNEQFF,TGTGCCAGCAGCCGACAGGGGGACAATGAGCAGTTCTTC,TRBJ2-1,TRBV11-1,TRBD1,NA
CASSQDGGSYGYTF,TGCGCCAGCAGCCAAGATGGGGGCTCCTATGGCTACACCTTC,TRBJ1-2,TRBV4-1,NA,NA
CASSLDQGAGLSTDTQYF,TGTGCCAGCAGCTTAGATCAGGGGGCGGGACTCAGCACAGATACGCAGTATTTT,TRBJ2-3,TRBV7-9,TRBD1,few
CASSYSPGGSTDTQYF,TGTGCCAGCAGTTACTCTCCGGGGGGGAGCACAGATACGCAGTATTTT,TRBJ2-3,TRBV6-5,TRBD2,NA
CASSSHRGATSTDTQYF,TGTGCCAGCAGTTCCCACAGGGGCGCTACTAGCACAGATACGCAGTATTTT,TRBJ2-3,TRBV27,TRBD1,NA
CASTRLASDEQYF,TGTGCCAGCACCCGACTAGCGAGCGACGAGCAGTACTTC,TRBJ2-7,TRBV2,TRBD2,NA
CASSSGAGELFF,TGTGCCAGCAGCTCCGGGGCCGGGGAGCTGTTTTTT,TRBJ2-2,TRBV9,NA,NA
CASREWDSRNSPLHF,TGTGCCAGCAGGGAGTGGGACAGCCGTAATTCACCCCTCCACTTT,TRBJ1-6,TRBV13,TRBD1,NA
CASSSGLAGAGEQFF,TGTGCCAGCAGCTCAGGACTAGCGGGGGCCGGGGAGCAGTTCTTC,TRBJ2-1,TRBV5-4,TRBD2,few
CASSPGSGLTEAFF,TGCGCCAGCAGCCCGGGGTCGGGGTTGACTGAAGCTTTCTTT,TRBJ1-1,TRBV4-1,NA,once
CASSDGDSTYEQYF,TGTGCCAGCAGTGACGGGGACAGTACCTACGAGCAGTACTTC,TRBJ2-7,TRBV6-6,TRBD1,NA
CASSFLGGGEQYF,TGTGCTAGCAGCTTTCTAGGGGGCGGGGAGCAGTACTTC,TRBJ2-7,TRBV7-7,TRBD1,NA
CASSIGGTPTGGYEQFF,TGTGCCAGTAGTATAGGCGGGACCCCTACAGGAGGGTATGAGCAGTTCTTC,TRBJ2-1,TRBV19,NA,few
CASSGGGNQPQHF,TGTGCCAGCAGCGGGGGGGGCAATCAGCCCCAGCATTTT,TRBJ1-5,TRBV9,NA,NA
CASSATGGTEAFF,TGTGCCAGTTCGGCTACGGGGGGCACTGAAGCTTTCTTT,TRBJ1-1,TRBV19,NA,NA
CSATGGDTQYF,TGCAGTGCTACAGGGGGGGATACGCAGTATTTT,TRBJ2-3,TRBV20-1,NA,NA
CASSTVGGSTDTQYF,TGTGCCAGCAGCACTGTGGGGGGGAGCACAGATACGCAGTATTTT,TRBJ2-3,TRBV13,TRBD2,NA
CASSNMISGDNSPLHF,TGTGCCAGCAGTAACATGATTTCAGGGGATAATTCACCCCTCCACTTT,TRBJ1-6,TRBV2,NA,NA
CASSDGLTDEQYF,TGTGCCAGCAGTGATGGGCTCACCGACGAGCAGTACTTC,TRBJ2-7,TRBV2,NA,NA
CASSLVTGEEQYF,TGTGCCAGCAGCTTAGTAACAGGGGAAGAGCAGTACTTC,TRBJ2-7,TRBV7-9,TRBD1,NA
CASSYTTHYEQYF,TGTGCCAGCAGCTATACTACGCACTACGAGCAGTACTTC,TRBJ2-7,TRBV11-2,NA,NA
CASSAGSAGELFF,TGTGCCAGCAGCGCAGGGTCCGCCGGGGAGCTGTTTTTT,TRBJ2-2,TRBV9,NA,NA
CASSDHPGVQGTNEKLFF,TGTGCCAGTAGTGACCACCCGGGCGTACAGGGGACTAATGAAAAACTGTTTTTT,TRBJ1-4,TRBV19,TRBD1,NA
CSVIGTGVIGELFF,TGCAGCGTTATCGGGACAGGGGTTATCGGGGAGCTGTTTTTT,TRBJ2-2,TRBV29-1,TRBD1,NA